This note documents a single TCR beta chain sequence. The data derive from a study of radiotherapy plus CTLA-4 blockade in lung cancer. Study-wide background: For approximately 19% of patients, objective responses occurred, and around 31% had disease control.

Sequencing used immunoSEQ multiplex PCR; TCRdb keeps in-frame clones, though not all of them. This sample has approximately 53,000 clones; around 84% occur once, and the top ten carry around a quarter. Germline V CDR1 and CDR2: MNHEY, SVGAGI. Trimming took off 5 bases at V and 4 bases at J, with 9 bases between the two ends. This CDR3 contains 12 residues. The rearrangement links TRBV6-5 to TRBJ2-7, with D possibly matching TRBD2 (5 bases). Sequencing used peripheral blood, obtained from a patient treated with radiotherapy plus ipilimumab. The receptor was derived from a human donor with non-small cell lung cancer whose response to radiotherapy plus ipilimumab could not be evaluated. DNA of the CDR3: TGTGCCAGCAGTGGTCCGGGGTACGAGCAGTACTTC. As protein: CASSGPGYEQYF.